This T cell receptor beta chain emerged from a study of cytotoxic CD8 clonotypes in ibrutinib-treated CLL. Repertoires were generated with immunoSEQ multiplex PCR, while TCRdb's copy carries only in-frame clones and drops some. In the table there are approximately 200,000 clones, around three quarters of which are singletons. With 8 bases removed from V and 8 bases from J, the gap between germline ends came to 19 bases. Germline CDR1 MGHRA, CDR2 YSYEKL. This CDR3 contains 14 residues. This clone was counted at least ten times. Its antigen is unknown. Study-wide results and caveats: Patients showed higher baseline clonality than age-matched healthy donors, and it tracked circulating CD8+ T-cell counts. The study found clonality rose at ibrutinib response, then fell toward baseline at progression.

The chain has TRBV4-1 and TRBJ1-3, with D unclear. The source of this sequence is a human donor with chronic lymphocytic leukemia. The starting material was PBMCs, obtained after 24 months of ibrutinib treatment. The CDR3: CASRSSVIGDTIYF. DNA of the CDR3: TGCGCCAGCCGCAGCTCAGTTATTGGGGACACCATATATTTT.